The clone carrying this T cell receptor (beta chain) was seen many times. Its specificity is unknown. The entry originates in a study of CD8 T cells in ankylosing spondylitis. Study-wide points: Roughly eight highly homologous variants made up a TCR beta motif that seemed to typify ankylosing spondylitis blood.

The authors made TCR beta libraries by quantitative 5'-RACE with molecular barcodes. TCRdb reprocessed the 5' RACE reads via MiXCR and lists one record per CDR3 protein. The data hold about 330,000 distinct CDR3 sequences, with 7% to 9% observed a single time. The source material was blood, either unsorted or a sorted T cell fraction (not recorded which). The TCR comes from a male donor with ankylosing spondylitis.

In DNA, the CDR3 is TGCGCCAGCAGCGAGAACAGGGTCAAAGAAAAACTGTTTTTT. Translated: CASSENRVKEKLFF. The chain uses TRBV5-1 and TRBJ1-4; D is possibly TRBD1 (6 bases). CDR3 length: 14 residues. The germline gives CDR1 SGHRS, CDR2 YFSETQ. V lost 4 bases to trimming and J lost 8 bases, with 15 bases between them. Full variable domain (missing parts from reference TRBV5-1 and TRBJ1-4): KAGVTQTPRYLIKTRGQQVTLSCSPISGHRSVSWYQQTPGQGLQFLFEYFSETQRNKGNFPGRFSGRQFSNSRSEMNVSTLELGDSALYLCASSENRVKEKLFFGSGTQLSVL.